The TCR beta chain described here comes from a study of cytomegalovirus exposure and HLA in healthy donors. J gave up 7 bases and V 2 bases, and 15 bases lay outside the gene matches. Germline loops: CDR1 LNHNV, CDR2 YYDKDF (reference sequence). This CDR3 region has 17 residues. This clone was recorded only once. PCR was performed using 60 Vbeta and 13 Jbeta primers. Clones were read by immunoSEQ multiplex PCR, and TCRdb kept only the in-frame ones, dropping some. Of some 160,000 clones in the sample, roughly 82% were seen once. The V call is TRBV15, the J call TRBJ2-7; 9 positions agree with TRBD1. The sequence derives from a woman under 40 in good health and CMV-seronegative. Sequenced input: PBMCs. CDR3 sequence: CATSRKATGTGLREQYF. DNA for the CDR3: TGTGCCACCAGCAGAAAGGCGACCGGGACAGGGCTGAGGGAGCAGTACTTC.